A selection of T cell receptor beta chains follows, all from one sample in a study of monozygotic twins with inflammatory bowel disease. With the 5' RACE reads reprocessed, TCRdb shows one record per CDR3 protein and no DNA. The sample shows 400,000 to 500,000 distinct CDR3 sequences, and around 2.4% sits with its ten largest clones. Input material: blood. The receptors originated from a human donor with ulcerative colitis or Crohn's disease, or a healthy co-twin of an affected twin (not recorded which). Both conserved end residues are part of each CDR3. Fields, in order: V gene, J gene, CDR3 protein.

TRBV15	TRBJ2-5	CATSPSGGPEETQYF
TRBV5-5	TRBJ1-4	CASSFRGTVNEKLFF
TRBV28	TRBJ2-7	CASRDRVGEQYF
TRBV6-2/TRBV6-3	TRBJ2-2	CASSSTRRPPNTGELFF
TRBV20-1	TRBJ2-7	CSAHPSWSGTYEQYF
TRBV27	TRBJ2-3	CASSLEQPDTQYF
TRBV7-2	TRBJ2-7	CASSLYTGGPNEQYF
TRBV28	TRBJ2-6	CASSQTDTFSGANVLTF
TRBV7-9	TRBJ1-2	CASSRVGAAEGYTF
TRBV5-1	TRBJ1-3	CASSLTSGGNTIYF
TRBV5-1	TRBJ2-3	CASSLVTASTDTQYF
TRBV9	TRBJ2-1	CASSNTGGREQFF
TRBV4-2	TRBJ2-1	CASSQVSSGGANEQFF
TRBV20-1	TRBJ2-7	CSAREVGGYEQYF